This T cell receptor beta chain was retrieved from a study of blood T cell repertoires in COVID-19. As for the study in general: From T cells, B-cell-depleted T cells, or PBMCs came the material, which was cDNA or gDNA.

This table comes from immunoSEQ multiplex PCR, and its TCRdb copy is limited to in-frame clones, with some not included. The sample includes some 31,000 clones, approximately 91% seen only once; the top ten take approximately 14%. Sequencing was carried out using peripheral blood. The receptor was derived from a human donor with active COVID-19. The donor label of this sample is uncertain.

In nucleotides, the CDR3 is TGTGCCAGCAGCCAGACTAGAGCGAGGACCCAGTACTTC. This translates into CASSQTRARTQYF. V is TRBV6-2 or TRBV6-3 and J is TRBJ2-5; D perhaps matches TRBD2 (6 bases). Germline V CDR1 and CDR2: MNHEY, SVGEGT. This CDR3 spans 13 amino acids. V was shortened by 6 bases and J by 7 bases, with 15 bases between the two germline ends.